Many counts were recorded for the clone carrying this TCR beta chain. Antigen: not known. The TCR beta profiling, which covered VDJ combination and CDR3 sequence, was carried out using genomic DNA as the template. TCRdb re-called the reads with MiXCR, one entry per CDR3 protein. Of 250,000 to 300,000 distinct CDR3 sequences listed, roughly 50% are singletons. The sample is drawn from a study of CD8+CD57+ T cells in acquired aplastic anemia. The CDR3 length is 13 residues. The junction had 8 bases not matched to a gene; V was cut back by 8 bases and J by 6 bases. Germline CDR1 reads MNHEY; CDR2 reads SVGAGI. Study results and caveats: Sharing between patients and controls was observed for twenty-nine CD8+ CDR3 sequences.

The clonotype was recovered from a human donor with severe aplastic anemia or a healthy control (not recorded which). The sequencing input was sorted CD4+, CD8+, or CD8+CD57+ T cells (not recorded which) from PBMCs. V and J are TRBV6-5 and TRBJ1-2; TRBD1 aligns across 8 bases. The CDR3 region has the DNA TGTGCCAGCTCCCAGGACAGGGACCATGGCTACACCTTC. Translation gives CASSQDRDHGYTF.